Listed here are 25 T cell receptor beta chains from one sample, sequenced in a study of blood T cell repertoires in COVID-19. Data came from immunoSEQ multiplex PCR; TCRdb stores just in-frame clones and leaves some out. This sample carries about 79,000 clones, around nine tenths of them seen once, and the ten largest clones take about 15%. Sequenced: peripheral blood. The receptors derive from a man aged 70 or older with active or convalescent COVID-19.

CDR3 loop: CASSLYGRENTEAFF. CDR3 sequence (DNA): TGTGCCAGCAGTTTATATGGCAGGGAGAACACTGAAGCTTTCTTT. The chain joins TRBV28 to TRBJ1-1; possible D gene TRBD1, 5 bases. The germline CDR1 and CDR2 sequences are MDHEN and SYDVKM. CDR3 length: 15 amino acids. Trimming left V 1 base short and J 1 base short, with 10 bases between.

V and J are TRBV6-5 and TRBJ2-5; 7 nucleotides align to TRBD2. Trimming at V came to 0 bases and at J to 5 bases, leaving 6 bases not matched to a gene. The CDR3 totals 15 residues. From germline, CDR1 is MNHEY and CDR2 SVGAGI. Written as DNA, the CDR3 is TGTGCCAGCAGTTACTCGGGAGGGGAGGCGGAGACCCAGTACTTC. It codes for CASSYSGGEAETQYF.

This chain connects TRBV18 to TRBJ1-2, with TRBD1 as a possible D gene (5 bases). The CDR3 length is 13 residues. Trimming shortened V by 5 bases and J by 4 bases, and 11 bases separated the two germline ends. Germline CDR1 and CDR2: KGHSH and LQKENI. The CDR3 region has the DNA TGTGCCAGCTCAAACGACAGAGCCTATGGCTACACCTTC. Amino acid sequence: CASSNDRAYGYTF. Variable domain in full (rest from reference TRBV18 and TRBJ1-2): NAGVMQNPRHLVRRRGQEARLRCSPMKGHSHVYWYRQLPEEGLKFMVYLQKENIIDESGMPKERFSAEFPKEGPSILRIQQVVRGDSAAYFCASSNDRAYGYTFGSGTRLTVV.

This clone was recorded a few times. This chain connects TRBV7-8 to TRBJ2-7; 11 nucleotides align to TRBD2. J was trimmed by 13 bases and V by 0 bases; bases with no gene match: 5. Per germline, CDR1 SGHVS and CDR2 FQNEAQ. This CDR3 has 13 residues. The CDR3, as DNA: TGTGCCAGCAGCTTAGCACTCACTAGCGGGAGTTACTTC. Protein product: CASSLALTSGSYF. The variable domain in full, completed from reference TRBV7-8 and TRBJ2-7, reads GAGVSQSPRYKVAKRGQDVALRCDPISGHVSLFWYQQALGQGPEFLTYFQNEAQLDKSGLPSDRFFAERPEGSVSTLKIQRTQQEDSAVYLCASSLALTSGSYFGPGTRLTVT.

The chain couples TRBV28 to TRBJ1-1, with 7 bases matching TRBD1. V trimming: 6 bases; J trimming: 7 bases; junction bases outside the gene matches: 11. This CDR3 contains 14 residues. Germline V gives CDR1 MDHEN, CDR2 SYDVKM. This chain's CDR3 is CASRYRDSQYEAFF. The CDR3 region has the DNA TGTGCCAGCAGATATAGGGACAGCCAGTATGAAGCTTTCTTT.

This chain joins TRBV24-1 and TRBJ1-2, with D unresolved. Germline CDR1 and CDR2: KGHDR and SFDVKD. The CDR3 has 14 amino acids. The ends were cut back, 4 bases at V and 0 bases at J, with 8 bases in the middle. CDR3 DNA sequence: TGTGCCACCAGTGAGGGAGTTTCTAACTATGGCTACACCTTC. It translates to CATSEGVSNYGYTF.

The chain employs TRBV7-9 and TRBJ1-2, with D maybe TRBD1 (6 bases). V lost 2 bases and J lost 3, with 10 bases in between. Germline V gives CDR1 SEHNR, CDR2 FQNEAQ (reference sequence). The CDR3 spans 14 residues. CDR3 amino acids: CASSLMDSDYGYTF. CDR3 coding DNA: TGTGCCAGCAGCTTAATGGACAGCGACTATGGCTACACCTTC.

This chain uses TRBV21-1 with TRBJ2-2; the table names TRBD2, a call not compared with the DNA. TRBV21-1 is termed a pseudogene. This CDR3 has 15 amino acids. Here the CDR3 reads CASSKGPGSTGELFF. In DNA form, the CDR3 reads TGTGCCAGCAGCAAAGGGCCGGGGAGCACCGGGGAGCTGTTTTTT.

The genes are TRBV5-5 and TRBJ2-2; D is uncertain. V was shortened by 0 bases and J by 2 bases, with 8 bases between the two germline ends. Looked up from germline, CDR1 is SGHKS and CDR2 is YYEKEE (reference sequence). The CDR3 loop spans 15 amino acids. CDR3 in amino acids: CASSLAQTNTGELFF. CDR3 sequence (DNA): TGTGCCAGCAGCTTGGCACAGACAAACACCGGGGAGCTGTTTTTT.

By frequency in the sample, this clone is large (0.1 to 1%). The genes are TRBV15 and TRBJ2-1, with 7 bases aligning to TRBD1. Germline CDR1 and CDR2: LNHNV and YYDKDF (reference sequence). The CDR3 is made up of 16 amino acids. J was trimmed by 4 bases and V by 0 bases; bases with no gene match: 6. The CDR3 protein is CATSREGQKSYNEQFF. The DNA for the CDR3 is TGTGCCACCAGCAGAGAGGGACAGAAATCGTACAATGAGCAGTTCTTC.

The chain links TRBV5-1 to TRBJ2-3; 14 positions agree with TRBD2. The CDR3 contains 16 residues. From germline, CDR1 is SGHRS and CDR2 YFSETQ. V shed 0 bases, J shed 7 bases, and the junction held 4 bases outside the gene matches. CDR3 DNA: TGCGCCAGCAGCTTGGGACTAGCGGGAGGGCAAAATACGCAGTATTTT. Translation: CASSLGLAGGQNTQYF.

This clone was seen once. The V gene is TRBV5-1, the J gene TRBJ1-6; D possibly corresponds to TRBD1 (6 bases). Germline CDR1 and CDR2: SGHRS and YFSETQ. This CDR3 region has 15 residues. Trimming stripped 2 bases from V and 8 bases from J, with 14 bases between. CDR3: CASSLGGGEDSPLHF. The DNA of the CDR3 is TGCGCCAGCAGCTTAGGGGGTGGCGAGGATTCACCCCTCCACTTT.

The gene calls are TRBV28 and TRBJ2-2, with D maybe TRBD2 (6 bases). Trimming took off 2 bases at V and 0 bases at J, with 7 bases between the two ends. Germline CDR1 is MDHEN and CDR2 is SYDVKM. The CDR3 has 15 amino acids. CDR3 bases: TGTGCCAGCAGTTTAGGCGGGACGAACACCGGGGAGCTGTTTTTT. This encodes CASSLGGTNTGELFF.

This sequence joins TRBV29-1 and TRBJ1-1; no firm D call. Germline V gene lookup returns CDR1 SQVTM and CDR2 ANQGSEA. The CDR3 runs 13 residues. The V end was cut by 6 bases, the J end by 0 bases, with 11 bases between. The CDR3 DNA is TGCAGCGTGGAACAACACATGAACACTGAAGCTTTCTTT. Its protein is CSVEQHMNTEAFF.

CDR3 nucleotide sequence: TGTGCCAGCAGTGAATCGGGGGGAGTTGCAGATACGCAGTATTTT. It encodes CASSESGGVADTQYF. The chain links TRBV25-1 to TRBJ2-3; 7 bases match TRBD2. The V segment lost 1 base and the J segment 4 bases; nucleotides outside the gene matches: 5. The CDR3 extends over 15 amino acids. CDR1 and CDR2 (germline): MGHDK, SYGVNS.

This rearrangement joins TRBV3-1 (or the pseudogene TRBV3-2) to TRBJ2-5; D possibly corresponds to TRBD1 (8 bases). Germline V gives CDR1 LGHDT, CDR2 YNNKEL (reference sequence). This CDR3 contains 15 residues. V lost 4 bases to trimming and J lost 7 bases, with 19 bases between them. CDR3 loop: CASSPGQVGEGTQYF. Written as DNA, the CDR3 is TGTGCCAGCAGCCCGGGACAGGTCGGGGAGGGGACCCAGTACTTC.

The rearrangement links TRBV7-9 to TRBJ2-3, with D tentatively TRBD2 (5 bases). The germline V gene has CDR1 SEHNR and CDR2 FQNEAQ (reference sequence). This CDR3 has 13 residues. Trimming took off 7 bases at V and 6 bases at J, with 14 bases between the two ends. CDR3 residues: CASKVEETDTQYF. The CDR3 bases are TGTGCCAGCAAGGTGGAGGAGACTGATACGCAGTATTTT.

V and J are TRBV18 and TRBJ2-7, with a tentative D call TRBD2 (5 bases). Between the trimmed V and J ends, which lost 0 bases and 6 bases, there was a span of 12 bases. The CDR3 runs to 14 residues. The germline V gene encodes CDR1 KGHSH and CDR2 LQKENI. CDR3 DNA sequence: TGTGCCAGCTCACCACCGACAAAAGAGGGCGAGCAGTACTTC. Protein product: CASSPPTKEGEQYF.

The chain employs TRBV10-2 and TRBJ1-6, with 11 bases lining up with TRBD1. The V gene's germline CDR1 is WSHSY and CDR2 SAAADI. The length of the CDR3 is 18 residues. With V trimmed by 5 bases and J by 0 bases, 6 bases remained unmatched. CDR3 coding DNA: TGCGCCAGCAGTTCCGGGACAGGGGGGAGCTCCTATAATTCACCCCTCCACTTT. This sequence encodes CASSSGTGGSSYNSPLHF.

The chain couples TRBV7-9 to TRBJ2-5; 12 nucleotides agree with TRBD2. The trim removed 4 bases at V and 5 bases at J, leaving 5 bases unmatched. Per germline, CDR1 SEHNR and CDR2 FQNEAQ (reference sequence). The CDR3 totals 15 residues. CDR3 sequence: CASSYRGTSGETQYF. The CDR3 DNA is TGTGCCAGCAGCTATCGCGGGACTAGCGGGGAGACCCAGTACTTC.

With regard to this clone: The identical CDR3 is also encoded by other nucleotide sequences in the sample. This CDR3 is CASSSGQGDQPQHF. CDR3 nucleotides: TGTGCCAGCAGTTCGGGACAGGGTGATCAGCCCCAGCATTTT. The rearrangement uses TRBV28 and TRBJ1-5; 9 positions agree with TRBD1. This CDR3 has 14 residues. J was trimmed by 5 bases and V by 4 bases; bases with no gene match: 3. Germline assignment: CDR1 MDHEN and CDR2 SYDVKM.

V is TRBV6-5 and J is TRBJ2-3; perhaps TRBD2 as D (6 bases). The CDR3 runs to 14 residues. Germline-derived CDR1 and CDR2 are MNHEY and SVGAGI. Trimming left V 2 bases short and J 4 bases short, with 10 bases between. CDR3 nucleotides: TGTGCCAGCAGTTACCACCGACTAGCAGATACGCAGTATTTT. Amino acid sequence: CASSYHRLADTQYF.

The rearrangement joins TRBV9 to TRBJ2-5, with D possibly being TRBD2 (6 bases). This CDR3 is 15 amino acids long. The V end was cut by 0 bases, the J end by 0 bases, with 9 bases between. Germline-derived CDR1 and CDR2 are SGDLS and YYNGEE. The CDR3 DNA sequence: TGTGCCAGCAGCGTAGCGCCGGGGGACCAAGAGACCCAGTACTTC. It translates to CASSVAPGDQETQYF.

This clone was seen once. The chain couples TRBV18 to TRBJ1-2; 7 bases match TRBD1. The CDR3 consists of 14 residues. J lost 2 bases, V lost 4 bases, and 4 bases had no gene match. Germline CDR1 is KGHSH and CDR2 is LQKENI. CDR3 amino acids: CASSLGTANYGYTF. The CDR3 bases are TGTGCCAGCTCACTCGGGACAGCGAACTATGGCTACACCTTC.

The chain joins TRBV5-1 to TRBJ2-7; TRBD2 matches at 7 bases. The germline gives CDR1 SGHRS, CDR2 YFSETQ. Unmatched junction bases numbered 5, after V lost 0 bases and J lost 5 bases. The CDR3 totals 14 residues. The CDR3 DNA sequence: TGCGCCAGCAGCTTGGTGGCGGGAGCGGACGAGCAGTACTTC. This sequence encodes CASSLVAGADEQYF. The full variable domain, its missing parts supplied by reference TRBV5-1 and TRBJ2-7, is KAGVTQTPRYLIKTRGQQVTLSCSPISGHRSVSWYQQTPGQGLQFLFEYFSETQRNKGNFPGRFSGRQFSNSRSEMNVSTLELGDSALYLCASSLVAGADEQYFGPGTRLTVT.